These 29 T cell receptor beta chains were sequenced from one sample in a study of blood T cell repertoires in COVID-19. Using immunoSEQ multiplex PCR, the repertoire was profiled, and TCRdb retains in-frame clones only, with some absent. The table shows fewer than 150,000 clones, with roughly 79% occurring only once. Sequencing used peripheral blood. All receptors come from a human donor in a cohort sampled during active COVID-19.

This clone has just one count. In DNA, the CDR3 is TGTGCCAGCAGCCGACTCAGACGGAACACCGGGGAGCTGTTTTTT. It translates to CASSRLRRNTGELFF. This chain joins TRBV3-1 (or the pseudogene TRBV3-2) and TRBJ2-2; D not resolved. V was clipped by 4 bases and J by 1 base, with 10 bases between them. Germline CDR1 LGHDT, CDR2 YNNKEL (reference sequence). This CDR3 spans 15 amino acids.

On this clone itself: The germline gene is not matched at one end of the junction; a read error may be the cause. The chain carries TRBV11-2 and TRBJ2-3; 16 bases agree with TRBD2. Looked up from germline, CDR1 is SGHAT and CDR2 is FQNNGV. CDR3 length equals 13 residues. The CDR3 protein is CASSLPGLAGGSF. The CDR3 DNA reads TGTGCCAGCAGCCTCCCGGGACTAGCGGGGGGGAGTTTT.

There are a few counts of this clone. The V and J genes are TRBV5-4 and TRBJ1-6; TRBD1 might be the D (6 bases). The V end lost 5 bases, the J end lost 10 bases, and 13 bases lay between the germline ends. CDR1 is SGHNT and CDR2 is YYREEE in the germline V gene (reference sequence). This CDR3 is 13 amino acids long. CDR3 coding DNA: TGTGCCAGCAGGTCAGGGGTACGGTCACCCCTCCACTTT. Encoded protein: CASRSGVRSPLHF.

The gene calls are TRBV12-3 or TRBV12-4 and TRBJ1-1; D is perhaps TRBD1 (5 bases). The V gene lost 6 bases and the J gene lost 0 bases, with 8 bases spanning the gap. CDR3 length equals 13 residues. The CDR3 protein is CASSPGLNTEAFF. CDR3 coding DNA: TGTGCCAGCAGCCCAGGGTTGAACACTGAAGCTTTCTTT.

The rearrangement uses TRBV7-7 and TRBJ2-1; D perhaps matches TRBD2 (6 bases). Deletions cut 3 bases from V and 6 bases from J, with 9 bases between. The CDR3 totals 13 residues. Germline V CDR1 and CDR2: SSHAT, FNYEAQ (reference sequence). This CDR3 is CASSLGLSNEQFF. DNA for the CDR3: TGTGCCAGCAGCTTGGGACTTAGCAATGAGCAGTTCTTC.

The table lists this clone with a few counts. This chain joins TRBV15 and TRBJ1-1; maybe TRBD1 (5 bases). The germline V gene has CDR1 LNHNV and CDR2 YYDKDF (reference sequence). V lost 0 bases, J lost 5 bases, and 16 bases lay in between. The CDR3 has 16 amino acids. Here the CDR3 DNA reads TGTGCCACCAGCAGAGATGGCAGGGCCCCGACGACTGAAGCTTTCTTT. Its protein product is CATSRDGRAPTTEAFF. Full variable domain (remainder filled in from reference TRBV15 and TRBJ1-1): DAMVIQNPRYQVTQFGKPVTLSCSQTLNHNVMYWYQQKSSQAPKLLFHYYDKDFNNEADTPDNFQSRRPNTSFCFLDIRSPGLGDTAMYLCATSRDGRAPTTEAFFGQGTRLTVV.

This sequence joins TRBV2 and TRBJ1-5, with D maybe TRBD1 (5 bases). Trimming shortened V by 6 bases and J by 3 bases, and 12 bases separated the two germline ends. Germline CDR1 reads SNHLY; CDR2 reads FYNNEI. The CDR3 sequence is 14 residues long. CDR3 DNA sequence: TGTGCCAGCAGGGCCGACAGACTCAATCAGCCCCAGCATTTT. Its protein product is CASRADRLNQPQHF.

The chain couples TRBV7-9 to TRBJ2-5; 8 bases fit TRBD1. The end of the DNA aligns better with TRBJ2-7, so the J call may be wrong. Germline V gene data show CDR1 as SEHNR and CDR2 as FQNEAQ (reference sequence). This CDR3 has 16 amino acids. The CDR3 bases are TGTGCCAGCAGCTCAGTCGCGACAGGGGCCTACTACGAGCAGTACTTC. Its translation: CASSSVATGAYYEQYF.

The rearrangement links TRBV29-1 to TRBJ1-2; TRBD1 is a possible D gene (6 bases). The germline V gene has CDR1 SQVTM and CDR2 ANQGSEA. This CDR3 is 14 amino acids long. With 3 bases removed from V and 1 base from J, the gap between germline ends came to 12 bases. In DNA, the CDR3 is TGCAGCGTTGAGCCACAGGGTTTTAACTATGGCTACACCTTC. This codes for CSVEPQGFNYGYTF.

This rearrangement joins TRBV27 to TRBJ2-1, with D tentatively TRBD1 (5 bases). This CDR3 spans 13 amino acids. Germline-derived CDR1 and CDR2 are MNHEY and SMNVEV (reference sequence). Trimming took off 10 bases at V and 7 bases at J, with 17 bases between the two ends. CDR3 coding DNA: TGTGCCACCACAGGCCCTCCCATTAATGAGCAGTTCTTC. It is translated as CATTGPPINEQFF.

This chain joins TRBV28 and TRBJ2-7; D perhaps matches TRBD2 (6 bases). The CDR3 is made up of 15 amino acids. Germline V gives CDR1 MDHEN, CDR2 SYDVKM. V was cut by 6 bases and J by 3 bases, with 18 bases left in between. The CDR3 DNA is TGTGCCAGCAGCCCCCCTGCGGGACTCCTCTACGAGCAGTACTTC. This gives the protein CASSPPAGLLYEQYF.

The V call is TRBV28, the J call TRBJ2-7; D remains ambiguous. Germline assignment: CDR1 MDHEN and CDR2 SYDVKM. V lost 3 bases, J lost 5 bases, and 14 bases lay in between. This CDR3 comprises 14 residues. The CDR3 DNA sequence: TGTGCCAGCAGTTTCCGGAACAGCCGAAACGAGCAGTACTTC. Translated, it gives CASSFRNSRNEQYF.

CDR3 sequence: CASSPGQGVGEQYF. The CDR3 DNA follows: TGTGCCAGTAGCCCGGGACAGGGGGTTGGGGAGCAGTACTTC. The gene calls are TRBV19 and TRBJ2-7; 11 bases line up with TRBD1. Germline CDR1 LNHDA, CDR2 SQIVND (reference sequence). J lost 7 bases, V lost 6 bases, and 8 bases had no gene match. CDR3 length: 14 residues.

The chain is built from TRBV5-1 and TRBJ2-1; D gene uncertain. CDR3 length equals 16 residues. V lost 7 bases and J 8 bases, leaving 25 bases between the germline ends. The germline gives CDR1 SGHRS, CDR2 YFSETQ. CDR3: CASEAGSSFGFDEQFF. CDR3 coding DNA: TGCGCCAGCGAGGCCGGTAGTTCGTTTGGGTTTGATGAGCAGTTCTTC.

The chain has TRBV18 and TRBJ2-5; maybe TRBD2 (5 bases). The length of the CDR3 is 15 residues. Germline V gives CDR1 KGHSH, CDR2 LQKENI. V lost 0 bases and J 1 base, leaving 9 bases between the germline ends. The CDR3 nucleotides are TGTGCCAGCTCACCACCTGACGGACTCCAAGAGACCCAGTACTTC. Translation: CASSPPDGLQETQYF.

The chain combines TRBV30 with TRBJ2-7, with 7 bases lining up with TRBD1. Unmatched junction bases numbered 8, after V lost 0 bases and J lost 0 bases. The CDR3 runs to 16 residues. CDR1 is GTSNPN, CDR2 SVGIG, per germline (reference sequence). The CDR3, as DNA: TGTGCCTGGAGTGTACGGACAGGCGGGCTCTCCTACGAGCAGTACTTC. Its translation is CAWSVRTGGLSYEQYF.

The rearrangement links TRBV30 to TRBJ2-6, with a weak D call TRBD1 (5 bases). Germline-derived CDR1 and CDR2 are GTSNPN and SVGIG (reference sequence). V was shortened by 1 base and J by 0 bases, with 13 bases between the two germline ends. This CDR3 has 17 amino acids. The DNA of the CDR3 is TGTGCCTGGAGTGGCTCTACAGGTCTCTCTGGGGCCAACGTCCTGACTTTC. Amino acid sequence: CAWSGSTGLSGANVLTF.

The rearrangement joins TRBV28 to TRBJ1-5; tentatively, D is TRBD1 (5 bases). V was shortened by 4 bases and J by 4 bases, with 11 bases between the two germline ends. This CDR3 has 14 amino acids. Looked up from germline, CDR1 is MDHEN and CDR2 is SYDVKM. CDR3 amino acids: CASSSPGENQPQHF. CDR3 in DNA: TGTGCCAGCAGTTCCCCGGGGGAAAATCAGCCCCAGCATTTT.

This clone was observed a single time. The chain is built from TRBV10-3 and TRBJ1-2; D may be TRBD1 (5 bases). Germline-derived CDR1 and CDR2 are ENHRY and SYGVKD. The CDR3 loop spans 14 amino acids. Trimming removed 8 bases from V and 4 bases from J, with 17 bases in between. The CDR3 loop is CAILDQGYSYGYTF. The CDR3, as DNA: TGTGCCATCCTTGATCAGGGATACTCCTATGGCTACACCTTC.

This clone has only a few counts. As DNA, the CDR3 is TGCGCCAGCAGACAAAGAGAGGAATCCACCTATGGCTACACCTTC. Amino acids: CASRQREESTYGYTF. J is TRBJ1-2 and V is TRBV4-1; D is undetermined. CDR3 length: 15 amino acids. Trimming cost V 6 bases and J 4 bases, with 18 bases left between them. Germline loops: CDR1 MGHRA, CDR2 YSYEKL.

The rearrangement joins TRBV5-1 to TRBJ1-5; D possibly corresponds to TRBD1 (5 bases). With 5 bases removed from V and 3 bases from J, the gap between germline ends came to 15 bases. CDR3 length: 15 residues. Germline CDR1 is SGHRS and CDR2 is YFSETQ. CDR3 coding DNA: TGCGCCAGCAGGCGGTTCGCAGGGAACAATCAGCCCCAGCATTTT. Translation gives CASRRFAGNNQPQHF.

The rearrangement links TRBV2 to TRBJ1-5; tentatively, D is TRBD1 (6 bases). The CDR3 extends over 15 amino acids. CDR1 is SNHLY and CDR2 is FYNNEI in the germline V gene. Trimming shortened V by 4 bases and J by 0 bases, and 10 bases separated the two germline ends. The CDR3 sequence: CASSVRGNSNQPQHF. The CDR3 bases are TGTGCCAGCAGTGTCAGGGGAAATAGCAATCAGCCCCAGCATTTT.

The chain combines TRBV10-3 with TRBJ2-1; TRBD1 aligns across 8 bases. The length of the CDR3 is 16 residues. The J segment lost 9 bases and the V segment lost 0 bases, leaving 10 bases of the junction unmatched. The V gene's germline CDR1 is ENHRY and CDR2 SYGVKD. The CDR3 sequence: CAISESLQGARGEQFF. CDR3 nucleotides: TGTGCCATCAGTGAGTCCCTTCAGGGGGCAAGGGGTGAGCAGTTCTTC.

This chain links TRBV5-4 with TRBJ2-3; 13 nucleotides agree with TRBD2. This CDR3 contains 17 residues. Germline lookup yields CDR1 SGHNT and CDR2 YYREEE (reference sequence). The V gene end was trimmed by 0 bases and the J gene end by 5 bases; junction bases not matched to a gene: 6. The CDR3 spells CASSLGTSGGLKDTQYF. CDR3 DNA sequence: TGTGCCAGCAGCTTGGGGACTAGCGGGGGTCTTAAAGATACGCAGTATTTT.

This sequence joins TRBV3-1 (or the pseudogene TRBV3-2) and TRBJ1-1; D remains unclear. This CDR3 contains 15 residues. Germline V gene sequence: CDR1 LGHDT, CDR2 YNNKEL (reference sequence). Trimming took off 1 base at V and 2 bases at J, with 11 bases between the two ends. In DNA form, the CDR3 reads TGTGCCAGCAGCCAAGGACTGCGTCTTAACACTGAAGCTTTCTTT. This sequence encodes CASSQGLRLNTEAFF.

V and J are TRBV29-1 and TRBJ2-7; D not certain. With 0 bases removed from V and 5 bases from J, the gap between germline ends came to 11 bases. CDR3 length: 13 amino acids. The germline gives CDR1 SQVTM, CDR2 ANQGSEA. CDR3 region: CSVEDSAGDEQYF. CDR3 in DNA: TGCAGCGTTGAAGATTCTGCAGGCGACGAGCAGTACTTC.

About this clone itself: At one end the junction does not follow the germline gene, possibly because of a read error. The J gene is TRBJ1-1, the V gene TRBV28; TRBD1 matches at 7 bases. CDR1 is MDHEN and CDR2 is SYDVKM in the germline V gene. The CDR3 has 13 amino acids. CDR3 in amino acids: CASSTRDSGRTGF. CDR3 bases: TGTGCCAGCAGTACCCGGGACAGCGGGCGGACTGGATTT.

This rearrangement joins TRBV6-6 to TRBJ1-5; 10 bases are a match to TRBD1. V lost 6 bases, J lost 5 bases, and 10 bases stayed unmatched. The germline gives CDR1 MNHNY, CDR2 SVGAGI (reference sequence). CDR3 length: 16 residues. The CDR3 DNA reads as TGTGCCAGCAGATGGACAGGGGGTTCCAGGGATCAGCCCCAGCATTTT. This sequence encodes CASRWTGGSRDQPQHF.

The chain combines TRBV28 with TRBJ1-2; TRBD1 might be the D (6 bases). CDR1 and CDR2 (germline): MDHEN, SYDVKM. The ends were cut back, 3 bases at V and 2 bases at J, with 10 bases in the middle. The CDR3 length is 14 residues. The CDR3 region has the DNA TGTGCCAGCAGTTTTCCGAGGGGGAACTATGGCTACACCTTC. Amino acid sequence: CASSFPRGNYGYTF.